This TCR beta chain was retrieved from a study of blood T cell repertoires in COVID-19. TCRdb's table, derived via immunoSEQ multiplex PCR, lists solely in-frame clones and lacks some. Here the sample spans 120,000 to 150,000 clones, roughly 88% being singletons. Trimming took 4 bases from V and 0 from J, leaving 10 bases between them. Germline V lookup: CDR1 MNHEY, CDR2 SVGEGT. The CDR3 contains 16 residues. The chain recombines TRBV6-2 or TRBV6-3 with TRBJ1-6; maybe TRBD1 (5 bases). Input material: peripheral blood. The source is a man in his 60s with active or convalescent COVID-19. Here the CDR3 reads CASSWDLSSYNSPLHF. As DNA, the CDR3 is TGTGCCAGCAGTTGGGACTTGAGCTCCTATAATTCACCCCTCCACTTT.